The source of this T cell receptor (beta chain) is a study of blood T cell repertoires in COVID-19. From germline, CDR1 is SGHNT and CDR2 YENEEA. The CDR3 totals 16 residues. The trim removed 1 base at V and 7 bases at J, leaving 5 bases unmatched. The protocol was immunoSEQ multiplex PCR, while the TCRdb copy is restricted to in-frame clones and leaves out a portion. Counted here are roughly 210,000 clones, around 84% occurring once; the ten biggest clones make up about 10%. V is TRBV11-3 and J is TRBJ1-6; 9 bases match TRBD1. This TCR was recovered from an elderly woman with COVID-19, enrolled during active disease. The sample comprised peripheral blood. The CDR3 loop reads CASSLGGTGSNSPLHF. CDR3 DNA sequence: TGTGCCAGCAGCTTAGGAGGGACAGGGTCGAATTCACCCCTCCACTTT.